These T cell receptor beta chains were read from a single sample in a study of OX40 agonist ivuxolimab in advanced cancers. Here immunoSEQ multiplex PCR was the method, and the copy in TCRdb shows in-frame clones only, minus some. The sample carries about 69,000 clones, 80% to 95% recorded once. Material: CD4+ or CD8+ T cells sorted from blood, obtained in a trial of the OX40 agonist ivuxolimab. The source is an adult with an advanced solid tumor such as melanoma, head and neck, liver or kidney cancer. Both conserved end residues are part of each CDR3. A D gene is named only where the DNA matches it firmly. The size field is filled for only some rows; it gives once, few, many or a size class.

. TRBD2 TRBJ2-1 TRBV7-9 TGTGCCAGCAGCTCTCTGACTAGCGGGAGGGTCTACAATGAGCAGTTCTTC CASSSLTSGRVYNEQFF
. . TRBJ2-1 TRBV7-2 TGTGCCAGCAGCCGACAGGCCTATTCCTACAATGAGCAGTTCTTC CASSRQAYSYNEQFF
. TRBD2 TRBJ2-3 TRBV19 TGTGCCAGTAGTATCCGGCTAGCGGGAGCCCTATTCACAGATACGCAGTATTTT CASSIRLAGALFTDTQYF
. . TRBJ1-6 TRBV11-2 TGTGCCAGCAGCTTAGAAGGGTTCTCACCCCTCCACTTT CASSLEGFSPLHF
. . TRBJ2-3 TRBV6-6 TGTGCCAGCAGTTACGTGGGGGGAGATACGCAGTATTTT CASSYVGGDTQYF
. TRBD2 TRBJ2-2 TRBV7-8 TGTGCCAGCACTCCCCCGGGGCGAGCGGGATACAATACCGGGGAGCTGTTTTTT CASTPPGRAGYNTGELFF
. . TRBJ2-7 TRBV28 TGTGCCAGCAGTACACCCTACGAGCAGTACTTC CASSTPYEQYF
. . TRBJ1-5 TRBV30 TGTGCCTGGAGCGGGACGACTCGTCAGCCCCAGCATTTT CAWSGTTRQPQHF
. . TRBJ1-4 TRBV2 TGTGCCAGCGGCCCCGGGGTAGGGGCTATTGTTGAAAAACTGTTTTTT CASGPGVGAIVEKLFF
. . TRBJ2-3 TRBV28 TGTGCCAGCAGTTTGGTGGCAGATACGCAGTATTTT CASSLVADTQYF
. . TRBJ1-4 TRBV18 TGTGCCAGCTCACGGGGGGCTGGGAATGAAAAACTGTTTTTT CASSRGAGNEKLFF
once . TRBJ1-4 TRBV27 TGTGCCAGCAGTTTCTCAGGGCTGGGTGAAAAACTGTTTTTT CASSFSGLGEKLFF
. . TRBJ2-2 TRBV27 TGTGCCAGCAGCCGGGGGGTGACAGGGGTAGGGACCGGGGAGCTGTTTTTT CASSRGVTGVGTGELFF
. . TRBJ2-3 TRBV29-1 TGCAGCTTGACCCAGGGGTGGGATACGCAGTATTTT CSLTQGWDTQYF
. . TRBJ2-1 TRBV2 TGTGCCAGCAGTACACGAGGGTACAATGAGCAGTTCTTC CASSTRGYNEQFF
once TRBD2 TRBJ2-1 TRBV10-3 TGTGCCTCCTTAGAGCGGGAGGCAGGATACAATGAGCAGTTCTTC CASLEREAGYNEQFF
once TRBD2 TRBJ2-3 TRBV5-1 TGCGCCAGCAGCTTCGGAGGCAGGGGATCTCTAGCGGGACGCACAGATACGCAGTATTTT CASSFGGRGSLAGRTDTQYF
. TRBD1 TRBJ2-4 TRBV27 TGTGCCAGCAGCGAACAGGGGGTAGGTTTAGCCAAAAACATTCAGTACTTC CASSEQGVGLAKNIQYF
. . TRBJ1-6 TRBV9 TGTGCCAGCAGCGTGGCGGGGTCTAATTCACCCCTCCACTTT CASSVAGSNSPLHF
. . TRBJ1-1 TRBV5-5 TGTGCCAGCAGCCAATCTTACACTGAAGCTTTCTTT CASSQSYTEAFF
. . TRBJ2-3 TRBV28 TGTGCCAGCAGTTCCATCCCTCTCACATTTGTTAGCCTCGGCGCAGATACGCAGTATTTT CASSSIPLTFVSLGADTQYF
. . TRBJ1-4 TRBV4-1 TGCGCCAGCAGCCAAGTCCAGGGTAATGAAAAACTGTTTTTT CASSQVQGNEKLFF
once . TRBJ1-3 TRBV19 TGTGCCAGTGACGGGCGTTCTGCTGGAAACACCATATATTTT CASDGRSAGNTIYF
. TRBD1 TRBJ1-5 TRBV19 TGTGCCAGTAGTATGGACAGGTACAATCAGCCCCAGCATTTT CASSMDRYNQPQHF
. . TRBJ2-5 TRBV2 TGTGCCAGCAGTGGCCAAGAGACCCAGTACTTC CASSGQETQYF
. TRBD2 TRBJ2-2 TRBV23-1 TGCGCCAGCAGTCAATCCACCACTAGCGGGAGAAGCACCGGGGAGCTGTTTTTT CASSQSTTSGRSTGELFF
. TRBD1 TRBJ1-5 TRBV6-1 TGTGCCAGCAGGGAAACGACAGGGTGGGTGCCCCAGCATTTT CASRETTGWVPQHF
. . TRBJ1-4 TRBV23-1 TGCGCCAGCAGTTTGGCAGGGGCCGACGAAAAACTGTTTTTT CASSLAGADEKLFF
. TRBD2 TRBJ2-7 TRBV19 TGTGCCACATCCCGCGGGGGGCCGGCGTACGAGCAGTACTTC CATSRGGPAYEQYF
once . TRBJ1-6 TRBV2 TGTGCCAGCAGTGTGGTCCCAAGGGACTCACCCCTCCACTTT CASSVVPRDSPLHF